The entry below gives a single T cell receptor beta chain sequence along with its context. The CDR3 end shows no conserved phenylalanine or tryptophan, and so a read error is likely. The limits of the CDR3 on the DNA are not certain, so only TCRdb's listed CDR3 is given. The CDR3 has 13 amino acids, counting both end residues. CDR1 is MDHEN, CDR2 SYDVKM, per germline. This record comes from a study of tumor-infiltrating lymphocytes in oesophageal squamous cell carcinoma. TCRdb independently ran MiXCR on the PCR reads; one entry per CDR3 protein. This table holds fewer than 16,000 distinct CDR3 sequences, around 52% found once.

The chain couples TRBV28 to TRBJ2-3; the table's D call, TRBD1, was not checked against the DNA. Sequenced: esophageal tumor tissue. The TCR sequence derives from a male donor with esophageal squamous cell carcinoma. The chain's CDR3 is CASSQTRGYTFGS.